This T cell receptor beta chain was observed in a study of T cells after yellow fever vaccination. Overall study: Preparing low-cell-number fractions relied on SMART-Seq v4 Ultra Low Input.

Study-wide results and limits: Few clonotypes appeared in both CD4 and CD8 compartments.

The table lists this clonotype with many counts. Antigen: not known. CDR1 and CDR2 (germline): MNHEY, SMNVEV (reference sequence). The CDR3 runs 14 residues. V gave up 7 bases and J gave up 2 bases, with 12 bases separating them. The 5'RACE template-switching step produced TCR cDNA and added a universal primer site and UMIs. MiXCR was run by TCRdb on the 5' RACE reads, yielding one entry per CDR3 protein. The sample yields about 300,000 distinct CDR3 sequences, roughly 9% seen once. The chain uses TRBV27 and TRBJ2-1, with D perhaps matching TRBD2 (6 bases). The sample in question was CD4+ T cells sorted from PBMCs, obtained 5 days after the yellow fever booster vaccination. The clonotype originates from a man between 18 and 35 years old who received the YFV17D yellow fever vaccine. The CDR3 sequence: CASKGGVTYNEQFF. CDR3 nucleotides: TGTGCCAGCAAGGGAGGAGTTACCTACAATGAGCAGTTCTTC.